This entry describes one T cell receptor (beta chain). The data originate from a study of blood T cell repertoires in COVID-19. Overall study: Both acute and convalescent COVID-19 samples were obtained from the United States, Italy and Spain. PBMCs, B-cell-depleted T cells, or T cells were the source of the cDNA or gDNA that made up the material.

The authors' processing: Amplification from reference gene primers served as the basis for estimated nucleated cell counts. Produced via immunoSEQ multiplex PCR; TCRdb's table is partial and in-frame only. Clonal size and the V and J genes are those of that table, whereas D and trimming came from the DNA. The top ten hold around 6.9% of the sample, which has approximately 94,000 clones, more than 75% seen once. This CDR3 contains 15 residues. The V segment lost 8 bases and the J segment 2 bases; nucleotides outside the gene matches: 6. CDR1 LNHNV and CDR2 YYDKDF come from the germline V gene (reference sequence).

The chain uses TRBV15 and TRBJ2-1; 10 bases map to TRBD2. The sequenced sample consisted of peripheral blood. This sequence originates from a man aged 25 to 40 in a cohort sampled during active COVID-19. The CDR3 DNA follows: TGTGCCACCCAGCGGGGGGGCCTCCCCTACAATGAGCAGTTCTTC. It yields the protein CATQRGGLPYNEQFF.